Below, 10 T cell receptor beta chains from the same sample are listed, as sequenced in a study of identical twins. Each CDR3 protein is one row after TCRdb ran MiXCR on the 5' RACE reads. The table shows more than 400,000 distinct CDR3 sequences, with roughly 15% occurring only once. These data are also associated with another study on yellow fever vaccine responses in identical twins.

Sequencing was done on a sample of CD4+ T cells sorted from blood. These receptors all come from a woman aged 18-35 years in good health.

The sample holds a few counts of this clonotype. This chain links TRBV10-3 with TRBJ1-2, with no clear D. Germline V lookup: CDR1 ENHRY, CDR2 SYGVKD. This CDR3 spans 13 amino acids. V was shortened by 2 bases and J by 8 bases, with 12 bases between the two germline ends. In nucleotides, the CDR3 is TGTGCCATCAGTGAGGACATCGTAGGCGGCTACACCTTC. The encoded protein is CAISEDIVGGYTF.

The rearrangement joins TRBV28 to TRBJ2-7; 7 nucleotides line up with TRBD1. Per the germline V gene, CDR1 is MDHEN and CDR2 is SYDVKM. The V and J ends lost 2 bases and 1 base, in that order; junction bases with no gene match: 5. The CDR3 extends over 15 amino acids. The CDR3 region has the DNA TGTGCCAGCAGTTTAGGGACAGCGAAATCCTACGAGCAGTACGTC. Its protein is CASSLGTAKSYEQYV.

Comments on this clonotype: Without the conserved terminal phenylalanine or tryptophan, this CDR3 likely stems from a read error. This chain uses TRBV29-1 with TRBJ1-1; perhaps TRBD1 as D (5 bases). This CDR3 comprises 14 residues. V gave up 7 bases and J gave up 2 bases, with 17 bases separating them. Germline CDR1 reads SQVTM; CDR2 reads ANQGSEA. CDR3 sequence: CSGGARGYNTEAFL. The CDR3 coding sequence is TGCAGCGGAGGGGCGCGGGGTTACAACACTGAAGCTTTCCTT.

Only a few counts were recorded for this clonotype. The chain links TRBV24-1 to TRBJ2-3, with TRBD2 identical over 10 bases. This CDR3 has 16 residues. Germline trimming cut 1 base from V and 7 bases from J; bases unmatched to any gene: 7. Germline CDR1 and CDR2: KGHDR and SFDVKD. In nucleotides, the CDR3 is TGTGCCACCAGTGATTTTACTAGCGGGGTTGGTTATACGCAGTATTTT. It yields the protein CATSDFTSGVGYTQYF.

This clonotype was seen only a few times. The chain is built from TRBV12-3 or TRBV12-4 and TRBJ2-1; tentatively, D is TRBD1 or TRBD2 (5 bases each). V gave up 5 bases and J gave up 5 bases, with 13 bases separating them. The CDR3 is made up of 14 amino acids. CDR3 protein: CASSPRGSDNEQFF. DNA of the CDR3: TGTGCCAGCAGTCCTAGGGGTAGCGACAATGAGCAGTTCTTC.

The V gene is TRBV12-3 or TRBV12-4, the J gene TRBJ2-7, with 9 bases matching TRBD1. The CDR3 runs to 14 residues. The trim removed 6 bases at V and 9 bases at J, leaving 12 bases unmatched. CDR3 residues: CASRTGTGFTGQYF. The CDR3 DNA reads TGTGCCAGCAGAACCGGGACAGGGTTTACCGGGCAGTACTTC.

The genes are TRBV27 and TRBJ1-5; 8 bases are shared with TRBD1. J lost 1 base, V lost 6 bases, and 14 bases had no gene match. Germline lookup yields CDR1 MNHEY and CDR2 SMNVEV (reference sequence). The CDR3 is 18 residues long. CDR3 sequence reads: CASSRRGQGATSNQPQHF. CDR3 sequence (DNA): TGTGCCAGCAGCCGACGAGGTCAGGGGGCGACGAGCAATCAGCCCCAGCATTTT.

The J gene is TRBJ2-2, the V gene TRBV18; no clear D gene. The CDR3 spans 13 residues. V was cut by 5 bases and J by 1 base, with 5 bases left in between. CDR1 is KGHSH, CDR2 LQKENI, per germline. The CDR3 spells CASSYGNTGELFF. The CDR3 region has the DNA TGTGCCAGCTCATATGGGAACACCGGGGAGCTGTTTTTT.

This sequence joins TRBV20-1 and TRBJ2-3; 7 bases agree with TRBD2. The junction had 3 bases not matched to a gene; V was cut back by 2 bases and J by 1 base. The CDR3 has 14 amino acids. Germline V gene lookup returns CDR1 DFQATT and CDR2 SNEGSKA (reference sequence). Here the CDR3 reads CSARRLAGTDTQYF. DNA for the CDR3: TGCAGTGCTAGAAGGCTAGCGGGCACAGATACGCAGTATTTT.

This clonotype was seen only a few times. The chain combines TRBV3-1 with TRBJ1-1; D unresolved. Deletions cut 0 bases from V and 4 bases from J, with 15 bases between. The CDR3 extends over 16 amino acids. Germline CDR1 is LGHDT and CDR2 is YNNKEL (reference sequence). CDR3 DNA sequence: TGTGCCAGCAGCCAAGATGGGCAGGTCGTCCGCACTGAAGCTTTCTTT. It encodes CASSQDGQVVRTEAFF.